This TCR beta chain stems from a study of a mutant IDH1 vaccine in newly diagnosed glioma. Study-wide context: Treated patients comprised 62.5% males and around 38% females, mean age about 38 years.

Libraries were prepared by immunoSEQ multiplex PCR; TCRdb keeps only in-frame clonotypes and omits some of them. The sample has under 150,000 clones; around 90% are singletons. A word on this clone: The antigen remains unidentified.

CDR1 is SQVTM, CDR2 ANQGSEA, per germline. The CDR3 has 13 amino acids. J was trimmed by 5 bases and V by 7 bases; bases with no gene match: 7. The time point was: week 11, during vaccination. Topical imiquimod accompanied each vaccine dose, which consisted of 300 ug of mutant IDH1 20-mer peptide. The sample consisted of PBMCs, taken from a glioma patient whose treatment included an IDH1 peptide vaccine. This clonotype originated in a woman aged 45-60 years with glioma. This chain joins TRBV29-1 and TRBJ1-1; 10 nucleotides align to TRBD1. Written as DNA, the CDR3 is TGCAGCGCTACGGGACAGGGGAAAACTGAAGCTTTCTTT. Its protein product is CSATGQGKTEAFF.